This T cell receptor beta chain was found in a study of shared clonotypes between healthy human individuals (dated by TCRdb to about 2020). Regarding the study in general: The cohort included a few men and two women between 18 and 49 years of age. For each donor, three plates each were used for CD4 naive and CD4 memory, two plates were used for CD8 naive, and one plate was used for CD8 memory. Blood TCR repertoires of 5 or 6 healthy adults were deeply sequenced to estimate repertoire size and the extent of clonotype sharing between individuals. To increase sequencing depth and limit assay-specific biases, different laboratories used diverse techniques to prepare libraries and sequence TCR repertoires. Between about 0.94 and 10 billion PBMCs per donor were obtained by leukapheresis.

Healthy HIV-negative adults with no recently reported acute infections or vaccinations were included as donors. All donors were Caucasian adults living in Nashville, Tennessee, USA. Magnetic negative selection was used to enrich CD4+ T cells, after which naive cells were positively selected on CD45RA and the negative fraction became the memory subset. After blood collection by leukapheresis, PBMCs were isolated using Ficoll-Histopaque density gradient centrifugation and then cryopreserved in the vapor phase of liquid nitrogen. Purity and quantity of every magnetically sorted T cell population were checked by analytical flow cytometry. Genomic DNA was isolated from each sorted fraction and quantified by UV absorbance on a Nanodrop 2000c. V is clipped by 4 bases and J by 2 bases, and the sequence between their germline boundaries is 24 bases long. Via the germline V gene (reference sequence), CDR1 is SGHKS and CDR2 YYEKEE. There are 18 amino acids in the CDR3, from cysteine to phenylalanine inclusive. Kept here is only the CDR3 DNA, which spans 54 bases and is read in frame from base 1.

About this clone: Which antigen it targets is not known. It has no much larger one-base neighbor in the sample; base qualities were not kept.

The research as a whole found: Higher generation probabilities were observed for clonotypes shared by all four sorted-subset donors than for non-shared clonotypes. The small number of donors limited the genetic and exposure-history diversity represented. Sharing across a few donors was observed for roughly 5% of naive CD4, about 4% of naive CD8, about 2.3% of memory CD4, and about 0.38% of memory CD8 clonotypes. Only blood was sampled, and tissue TCR repertoires likely differ from those in blood. Even with the large sequencing depth, rarefaction of the sorted-subset datasets indicated that sequencing was incomplete. Based on pairwise subsampling, the degree of clonotype sharing among donors was expected to be affected by sequencing depth. Naive subsets generally had larger estimated clonotype richness than memory subsets did.

Using the deep immunoSEQ assay, TCR CDR3 regions were amplified from genomic DNA by multiplex PCR. Genomic DNA extracted from each cell subset was distributed evenly over all wells of several immunoSEQ 96-well plates, and each plate served as one replicate. For sorted subsets, each replicate PCR was loaded with approximately 200 ng genomic DNA, equivalent to 30,000 or so T cell genomes. Purified libraries were measured with a Qubit 3.0 fluorometer, size-checked on a Bioanalyzer 2100, and measured again with the KAPA Library Quantification kit. A separate single-read 150-cycle Illumina NextSeq 550 flow cell was used to sequence each immunoSEQ 96-well plate. On the study's bioinformatics: Because the immunoSEQ output held only junctional sequences and lacked quality scores, the filtering could not match the filtering applied to full-length reads. Sequences were annotated with PyIR, a Python wrapper for IgBLAST v1.9, and V/J genes and CDR3 were assigned using IMGT germline references. Reads were removed for weak V/J assignments (E-value above 1e-6), missing CDR3, stop codons, out-of-frame junctions, or ambiguous translated residues. V3J clonotypes were defined as sequences sharing the same inferred V gene, J gene, and CDR3 amino acid sequence. Percentage overlap between repertoires was calculated by dividing the number of shared unique clonotypes by the size of the smaller repertoire. RTK rarefaction, the Chao1 estimator, and Recon v2.1 estimates of unobserved clonotypes were used to assess repertoire richness. Generation probabilities for all TCRbeta clonotypes obtained by the gDNA method from a handful of donors were computed using OLGA. TCRdb carries this immuneACCESS record with in-frame sequences only. Its versions omit some clonotypes, under half of them owing to an unresolved V gene in the studies checked, with the rest unexplained. The V and J calls and clone size were taken over from that table, and D and trimming were inferred from the DNA. A total of roughly 2.5 million clones appear in this sample, around 94% of them only once. The top ten clonotypes cover more than 0.12% of the sample.

This TCR derives from a man aged 18-30 years in good health. The rearrangement combines TRBV5-5 with TRBJ1-2, with TRBD1 tentatively as D gene (5 bases match). The sequenced material came from naive CD4+ T cells sorted from blood. Explained via the paper, the cell subset or site label denotes: CD45RA+ positively selected. The CDR3 here reads CASSNWLLLQAANYGYTF. Here is the DNA: TGTGCCAGCAGCAATTGGCTGTTATTACAGGCCGCCAACTATGGCTACACCTTC.